This TCR beta chain was identified in a study of Ad26.COV2.S vaccination and SARS-CoV-2 variants. The wider study: Among those in the COV1001 Ad26.COV2.S trial arm was the donor. Intramuscularly, Ad26.COV2.S was given either once or twice, 56 days apart. Study-level points and caveats: Across vaccine and placebo recipients, the breadth of non-spike TCRs was similar.

Assay used: immunoSEQ multiplex PCR; TCRdb lists only in-frame clones, some missing. The sample carries a few hundred thousand clones, roughly 87% recorded once. This clone is a singleton in its sample. The antigen is not known. The CDR3 contains 11 residues. V was clipped by 5 bases and J by 5 bases, with 6 bases between them. CDR1 and CDR2 (germline): DFQATT, SNEGSKA (reference sequence). Treatment specified: 15 to 20 received Ad26.COV2.S at low or high dose, single or two shots; about 5 received placebo; per-sample allocation not given. The samples were gathered on day 63 after the first injection of vaccine or placebo. The sample came from a Boston adult aged 18-55 years.

The source of this sequence is a person aged 18-60 years who received the Ad26.COV2.S COVID-19 vaccine or a placebo. The input for sequencing was peripheral blood, taken in a trial of Ad26.COV2.S vaccine versus placebo. The V call is TRBV20-1, the J call TRBJ2-2; D is unclear. The CDR3 nucleotides read TGCAGTGCTTGGCGGACCGGGGAGCTGTTTTTT. Translation: CSAWRTGELFF.